The clone carrying this T cell receptor (beta chain) was picked up many times. Its target is not known. This specimen belongs to a study of spatial heterogeneity in lung cancer. Study summary: Among detected sequences, beta-chain ones consistently exceeded alpha-chain ones in number.

Study-level points and caveats: Detection of ubiquitous tumor TCRs in blood was higher at resection than follow-up.

One entry per CDR3 protein, called by TCRdb with MiXCR from the 5' RACE reads. There are roughly 120,000 distinct CDR3 sequences in the sample; 9% to 15% occur only once, and 16% lies in the top ten. Time point: blood at routine non-recurrence follow-up after resection. In each case, whole RNA from tumor, nontumor lung or frozen PBMC was sequenced unsorted. The CDR3 consists of 11 residues. Germline values: CDR1 MDHEN, CDR2 SYDVKM. Trimming pared 9 bases from V and 2 bases from J, leaving 8 bases between. The chain joins TRBV28 to TRBJ2-7; no firm D call. Material: PBMCs, obtained at follow-up. The sequence was collected from a male donor with early-stage non-small cell lung cancer. CDR3 in DNA: TGTGCCAGTTGCAGAACCTACGAGCAGTACTTC. It codes for CASCRTYEQYF. Drawing the rest from reference TRBV28 and TRBJ2-7, the complete variable domain is DVKVTQSSRYLVKRTGEKVFLECVQDMDHENMFWYRQDPGLGLRLIYFSYDVKMKEKGDIPEGYSVSREKKERFSLILESASTNQTSMYLCASCRTYEQYFGPGTRLTVT.